These T cell receptor beta chains were read from a single sample in a study of T cell changes during pregnancy in multiple sclerosis. The method was immunoSEQ multiplex PCR; TCRdb's version includes in-frame clones alone and lacks a portion of them. This sample has around 35,000 clones, with over 75% found just once. The sample here was CD8+ T cells from peripheral blood mononuclear cells, taken in the first trimester of pregnancy. The receptors were gathered from a female donor with multiple sclerosis, enrolled in a pregnancy study. Each CDR3 is given with its conserved first and last residue.

12	TRBV19	TRBJ2-7	CASSAQGYEQYF
14	TRBV14	TRBJ1-2	CASSSTGGGYGYTF
16	TRBV11-3	TRBJ2-1	CASSTDRAEGYNEQFF
16	TRBV27	TRBJ2-7	CASSNLRRQGAYEQYF
14	TRBV19	TRBJ1-1	CASSQQGLNTEAFF
16	TRBV10-3	TRBJ2-7	CAISESTRLVMNEQYF
14	TRBV27	TRBJ1-2	CASSPTGFNYGYTF
16	TRBV9	TRBJ2-1	CASTPRVGQGANEQFF
15	TRBV18	TRBJ2-7	CASSPSARGSYEQYF
15	TRBV5-4	TRBJ1-3	CASSSQGATGNTIYF
13	TRBV28	TRBJ2-1	CASSGESYNEQFF
13	TRBV4-3	TRBJ2-1	CASSLDSDDEQFF
14	TRBV9	TRBJ2-2	CASSAPTNTGELFF
11	TRBV30	TRBJ1-2	CASLTGSGYTF
15	TRBV5-4	TRBJ1-5	CASSLDGQGVQPQHF
14	TRBV5-6	TRBJ2-7	CASSSYRVSYEQYF
16	TRBV15	TRBJ2-5	CATSRGEGTGTETQYF
15	TRBV6-4	TRBJ2-3	CASSESAGEADTQYF
17	TRBV6-1	TRBJ2-3	CASSEAPPGTSTDTQYF
14	TRBV13	TRBJ2-1	CASSTRQASGEQFF
13	TRBV27	TRBJ1-1	CASTTPNQAEAFF
14	TRBV19	TRBJ2-2	CASRLAVNTGELFF
15	TRBV29-1	TRBJ1-1	CSVPRTGAMNTEAFF
11	TRBV2	TRBJ2-7	CASRESYEQYF
14	TRBV7-8	TRBJ2-7	CASSLTGGHYEQYF
13	TRBV11-2	TRBJ1-5	CASSLPGDQPQHF
15	TRBV19	TRBJ2-7	CASSPTSGRIHEQYF
13	TRBV30	TRBJ2-7	CAWRPTGSYEQYF
17	TRBV14	TRBJ2-7	CASSPRLARTFPPEQYF
15	TRBV11-3	TRBJ2-1	CASSPDRSSYNEQFF
15	TRBV7-9	TRBJ2-3	CASSSRDRGIDTQYF
16	TRBV6-4	TRBJ2-1	CASSDGSRPTYNEQFF
14	TRBV28	TRBJ2-7	CASEPGINPSEQYF
16	TRBV7-8	TRBJ1-4	CASSFLLTGNDEKLFF
17	TRBV28	TRBJ2-5	CASSLPAGQGLGETQYF
16	TRBV6-4	TRBJ2-6	CASSQGQLSGANVLTF
15	TRBV5-1	TRBJ2-1	CASSSGTSGADEQFF
13	TRBV5-6	TRBJ2-7	CASSLGGPNEQYF